These T cell receptor beta chains were read from a single sample in a study of blood T cell repertoires in COVID-19. Here immunoSEQ multiplex PCR was the method, and the copy in TCRdb shows in-frame clones only, minus some. Of about 70,000 clones detected, 85% to 90% appear once; the ten largest clones hold approximately 1.5%. Sequencing was done on a sample of peripheral blood. All receptors come from a man between 60 and 75 years old with acute or convalescent COVID-19. CDR3s include the opening cysteine and the closing phenylalanine or tryptophan.

15 | TRBJ1-2 | TRBV5-4 | CASSTQTGKDYGYTF
13 | TRBJ2-1 | TRBV19 | CATRGGLGDEQFF
14 | TRBJ1-1 | TRBV7-3 | CASSAYGGRAEAFF
15 | TRBJ2-7 | TRBV27 | CASSLSPRAAYEQYF
15 | TRBJ1-4 | TRBV10-3 | CAISKTGGEDEKLFF
15 | TRBJ2-7 | TRBV5-1 | CASTRGVSNSYEQYF
14 | TRBJ1-2 | TRBV24-1 | CATSDPGQANGYTF
16 | TRBJ2-7 | TRBV3-1/TRBV3-2 | CASSLYSGTGAYEQYF
13 | TRBJ2-7 | TRBV12-2 | CASRARCYYEQYF
13 | TRBJ1-5 | TRBV11-2 | CASSLDRGQPQHF
17 | TRBJ2-3 | TRBV30 | CAWSVSVLRQEGDTQYF
13 | TRBJ2-5 | TRBV27 | CASQTGIKETQYF
15 | TRBJ1-6 | TRBV7-9 | CASSPKGMGNSPLHF
13 | TRBJ2-7 | TRBV6-5 | CASGFRGSYEQYF
17 | TRBJ1-2 | TRBV9 | CASSAVPPGGTNYGYTF
13 | TRBJ2-7 | TRBV19 | CASNIGGANEQYF